This entry describes one TCR beta chain. Sequencing used immunoSEQ multiplex PCR; TCRdb keeps in-frame clones, though not all of them. The sample has roughly 810,000 clones, 90% to 98% seen once. This entry belongs to a study of shared clonotypes between healthy human individuals. V gave up 6 bases and J gave up 0 bases, with 8 bases separating them. Per the germline V gene, CDR1 is KGHSH and CDR2 is LQKENI. The CDR3 length is 13 residues. Terminally differentiated effector memory CD45RA+ cells were left out of the naive CD8 fraction, which was CD45RO-negative and positively selected for CCR7. Every contributor of samples was a Caucasian grown-up residing in Nashville, Tennessee.

The source is a young man in good health. Sequencing was done on a sample of naive CD8+ T cells sorted from blood. This chain connects TRBV18 to TRBJ2-5; D remains unclear. As DNA, the CDR3 is TGTGCCAGCTCCACCACGTACCAAGAGACCCAGTACTTC. This gives the protein CASSTTYQETQYF.